The clone carrying this T cell receptor beta chain was seen ten or more times. This entry belongs to a study of shared clonotypes between healthy human individuals. The authors ran the assay at deep level. The genomic DNA of each subset was split evenly across several immunoSEQ plates. Replicate PCRs for unsorted PBMC used approximately 300 ng DNA (approximately 30,000 T cell genomes). Clones were sequenced by immunoSEQ multiplex PCR, and TCRdb holds only the in-frame ones, with some missing. The profile covers 450,000 to 500,000 clones, with roughly 80% appearing a single time and about 13% taken by the ten largest. The CDR3 totals 17 residues. The J segment lost 4 bases and the V segment lost 5 bases, leaving 9 bases of the junction unmatched. Germline assignment: CDR1 SGHTA and CDR2 FQGNSA.

The clonotype originates from a woman aged 40 to 50 in good health. Some clones in this sample may be carry-over from other donors' samples. Sequenced material: PBMCs. The chain uses TRBV7-2 and TRBJ2-5; 14 bases line up with TRBD2. For the CDR3, the DNA is TGTGCCAGCAGCACAGCCGGGACTAGCGGGAGTGGAGAGACCCAGTACTTC. It translates to CASSTAGTSGSGETQYF.